This T cell receptor (beta chain) was sequenced in a study of Tregs in tolerant kidney transplant recipients. Sequenced by immunoSEQ multiplex PCR; TCRdb stores in-frame clones only, minus some. The profile covers roughly 80,000 clones, with 95% to 98% appearing a single time and 0.56% taken by the ten largest. Per germline, CDR1 SGHRS and CDR2 YFSETQ. Trimming stripped 2 bases from V and 4 bases from J, with 10 bases between. The CDR3 totals 14 residues. Unstimulated regulatory T cells (CD4+CD25+CD127-), CD4+CD25- non-regulatory cells, CD4 and CD8 cells were FACS-sorted from thawed PBMCs. Comments on this clone: The sample carries other DNA sequences with the same CDR3.

The sequencing used CD4+ T cells from blood, collected before the transplant. This TCR was sampled from a human donor who received a combined kidney and bone marrow transplant. This rearrangement joins TRBV5-1 to TRBJ2-1; D possibly corresponds to TRBD1 (5 bases). For the CDR3, the DNA is TGCGCCAGCAGCTTCGGATCAGGGTACAATGAGCAGTTCTTC. Protein sequence: CASSFGSGYNEQFF.